The entry below describes one T cell receptor beta chain. The data stem from a study of cytomegalovirus exposure and HLA in healthy donors. The CDR3 runs 11 residues. Looked up from germline, CDR1 is SGHAT and CDR2 is FQNNGV. Trimming removed 8 bases from V and 1 base from J, with 4 bases in between. Only in-frame clones appear in the TCRdb table, and some are missing; sequencing was by immunoSEQ multiplex PCR. The table records 230,000 or so clones, just over 85% of them present only once. V is TRBV11-2 and J is TRBJ2-3, with D unclear. Sequenced input: PBMCs. This TCR derives from a woman aged 18-29 years in good health and CMV-seronegative. CDR3 loop: CASVGTDTQYF. CDR3 nucleotides: TGTGCCAGCGTCGGCACAGATACGCAGTATTTT.